The 20 T cell receptor beta chains below were found in one sample sequenced in a study of identifying expanded T cells in peripheral blood. Assay: immunoSEQ multiplex PCR; the TCRdb copy retains only in-frame clones and omits some. The table includes approximately 86,000 clones, about 85% detected once. Sequenced material: blood. These receptors all stem from a person aged 18-69 years in good health.

The gene calls are TRBV10-2 and TRBJ1-5; a possible D gene is TRBD1 (5 bases). V lost 1 base, J lost 0 bases, and 7 bases lay in between. This CDR3 spans 15 amino acids. Germline CDR1 WSHSY, CDR2 SAAADI. CDR3 nucleotides: TGCGCCAGCAGTGAGTGGGGGGTTAGCAATCAGCCCCAGCATTTT. It is translated as CASSEWGVSNQPQHF.

Here the CDR3 reads CASQGGTNEQYF. Here the CDR3 DNA reads TGTGCCAGCCAGGGAGGGACGAACGAGCAGTACTTC. V gene TRBV6-5 combines with J gene TRBJ2-7; 7 nucleotides match TRBD2. Germline values: CDR1 MNHEY, CDR2 SVGAGI. The CDR3 contains 12 residues. V was clipped by 8 bases and J by 5 bases; unmatched bases: 6.

The chain employs TRBV7-2 and TRBJ1-2; no firm D call. Trimming removed 1 base at V and 8 bases at J, with 11 bases between. This CDR3 has 13 amino acids. CDR1 is SGHTA, CDR2 FQGNSA, per germline. The CDR3 nucleotides are TGTGCCAGCAGCTTAGAAGGGAATGTGGGCTACACCTTC. Translating it yields CASSLEGNVGYTF.

The rearrangement links TRBV5-1 to TRBJ2-1; the match to TRBD1 covers 12 bases. The CDR3 has 16 residues. Germline assignment: CDR1 SGHRS and CDR2 YFSETQ. The trim removed 4 bases at V and 8 bases at J, leaving 10 bases unmatched. This CDR3 reads CASSGGQGARFDEQFF. For the CDR3, the DNA is TGCGCCAGCAGCGGGGGACAGGGGGCGCGATTCGATGAGCAGTTCTTC.

The V call is TRBV2, the J call TRBJ1-1; no firm D call. The V gene's germline CDR1 is SNHLY and CDR2 FYNNEI. The CDR3 runs 14 residues. With 7 bases removed from V and 4 bases from J, the gap between germline ends came to 16 bases. The CDR3 spells CASMNGAVSTEAFF. The CDR3 coding sequence is TGTGCCAGCATGAATGGAGCAGTCTCCACTGAAGCTTTCTTT. The whole variable domain, remainder taken from reference TRBV2 and TRBJ1-1, is EPEVTQTPSHQVTQMGQEVILRCVPISNHLYFYWYRQILGQKVEFLVSFYNNEISEKSEIFDDQFSVERPDGSNFTLKIRSTKLEDSAMYFCASMNGAVSTEAFFGQGTRLTVV.

This clone was found a few times. The genes are TRBV28 and TRBJ1-2, with TRBD1 as a possible D gene (6 bases). The CDR3 contains 15 residues. The V gene lost 5 bases and the J gene lost 2 bases, with 15 bases spanning the gap. Germline V gene data show CDR1 as MDHEN and CDR2 as SYDVKM. CDR3 sequence reads: CASSPRTARNYGYTF. Written as DNA, the CDR3 is TGTGCCAGCAGTCCCCGGACAGCTAGGAACTATGGCTACACCTTC.

This clone has just one count. The chain couples TRBV14 to TRBJ1-2, with TRBD1 identical over 7 bases. CDR1 and CDR2 from the germline V gene are SGHDN and FVKESK. This CDR3 contains 16 residues. V was pared by 1 base and J by 2 bases, with 7 bases of the junction left unmatched. Here the CDR3 reads CASSQVQGMGNYGYTF. CDR3 coding DNA: TGTGCCAGCAGCCAAGTACAGGGGATGGGCAACTATGGCTACACCTTC.

The genes are TRBV7-9 and TRBJ2-7; 7 bases map to TRBD2. The germline V gene encodes CDR1 SEHNR and CDR2 FQNEAQ (reference sequence). The CDR3 has 13 amino acids. Trimming cost V 5 bases and J 7 bases; bases outside gene matches: 8. The CDR3: CASSELWGGEQYF. CDR3 DNA sequence: TGTGCCAGCAGCGAGCTGTGGGGGGGAGAGCAGTACTTC. The variable domain in full, completed from reference TRBV7-9 and TRBJ2-7, reads DTGVSQNPRHKITKRGQNVTFRCDPISEHNRLYWYRQTLGQGPEFLTYFQNEAQLEKSRLLSDRFSAERPKGSFSTLEIQRTEQGDSAMYLCASSELWGGEQYFGPGTRLTVT.

The genes are TRBV2 and TRBJ1-1; 8 bases are shared with TRBD1. Germline V gene sequence: CDR1 SNHLY, CDR2 FYNNEI. The CDR3 has 15 amino acids. Trimming took 2 bases from V and 2 from J; bases not matched to a gene: 4. The CDR3 is CASSEQGAFNTEAFF. The DNA of the CDR3 is TGTGCCAGCAGTGAACAGGGGGCGTTTAACACTGAAGCTTTCTTT.

The V call is TRBV7-2, the J call TRBJ1-4; 7 bases line up with TRBD1. With V trimmed by 5 bases and J by 0 bases, 6 bases remained unmatched. Germline V CDR1 and CDR2: SGHTA, FQGNSA. CDR3 size: 16 residues. CDR3 loop: CASSASGTATNEKLFF. CDR3 DNA: TGTGCCAGCAGCGCAAGTGGGACAGCAACTAATGAAAAACTGTTTTTT.

The sample holds one count of this clone. The gene calls are TRBV6-5 and TRBJ1-4, with D unclear. Trimming left V 2 bases short and J 10 bases short, with 11 bases between. There are 13 residues in the CDR3. CDR1 and CDR2 from the germline V gene are MNHEY and SVGAGI. DNA for the CDR3: TGTGCCAGCAGTTACGCCGTTCGGGGAAAACTGTTTTTT. It specifies CASSYAVRGKLFF.

The chain joins TRBV7-9 to TRBJ1-2; D call uncertain. V was clipped by 5 bases and J by 1 base, with 20 bases between them. The CDR3 is 17 residues long. CDR1 and CDR2 (germline): SEHNR, FQNEAQ (reference sequence). CDR3 coding DNA: TGTGCCAGCAGCGCCGGCAACGGAGTAATACTTAACTATGGCTACACCTTC. Residues: CASSAGNGVILNYGYTF.

The CDR3: CASSLNGRTEAFF. The CDR3, as DNA: TGTGCCAGCAGCTTGAACGGACGCACTGAAGCTTTCTTT. This chain connects TRBV7-6 to TRBJ1-1; D uncertain. The CDR3 spans 13 residues. V lost 3 bases and J 4 bases, leaving 9 bases between the germline ends. The germline V gene encodes CDR1 SGHVS and CDR2 FNYEAQ.

This clone was observed once. The CDR3 is CASSQDFTNPPYEQYF. In nucleotides, the CDR3 is TGCGCCAGCAGCCAAGATTTCACAAATCCACCCTACGAGCAGTACTTC. The V call is TRBV4-3, the J call TRBJ2-7; no reliable D call. The CDR3 contains 16 residues. CDR1 is LGHNA, CDR2 YSLEER, per germline. V was pared by 0 bases and J by 2 bases, with 14 bases between.

Notes on this clone: This CDR3 is also generated by other DNA sequences in the sample. The chain combines TRBV5-1 with TRBJ1-5; TRBD1 is a possible D gene (6 bases). This CDR3 is built from 14 residues. Trimming cost V 0 bases and J 6 bases, with 10 bases left between them. Germline lookup yields CDR1 SGHRS and CDR2 YFSETQ. Written as DNA, the CDR3 is TGCGCCAGCAGCTTGGAAGTAGGGGGTCAGCCCCAGCATTTT. This translates into CASSLEVGGQPQHF.

This sequence joins TRBV19 and TRBJ2-3; D could derive from TRBD1 or TRBD2 (5 bases each). Trimming took 6 bases from V and 0 from J, leaving 13 bases between them. Per germline, CDR1 LNHDA and CDR2 SQIVND (reference sequence). The CDR3 contains 15 residues. CDR3 protein: CASSLWGSSTDTQYF. In nucleotides, the CDR3 is TGTGCCAGTAGCCTATGGGGGAGCAGCACAGATACGCAGTATTTT.

The chain is built from TRBV28 and TRBJ1-2, with unresolved D. The V gene lost 8 bases and the J gene lost 4 bases, with 23 bases spanning the gap. This CDR3 spans 16 amino acids. CDR1 is MDHEN and CDR2 is SYDVKM in the germline V gene. The CDR3 sequence: CASAEGGRIISYGYTF. The CDR3 region has the DNA TGTGCCAGCGCCGAAGGAGGCAGAATAATAAGCTATGGCTACACCTTC.

This clone was counted only a few times. V gene TRBV5-1 combines with J gene TRBJ1-6; 7 positions agree with TRBD1. Germline assignment: CDR1 SGHRS and CDR2 YFSETQ. The CDR3 length is 14 residues. V lost 7 bases, J lost 6 bases, and 7 bases stayed unmatched. The CDR3, as DNA: TGCGCCAGCCGCATCGGGACAGCTAATTCACCCCTCCACTTT. Translating gives CASRIGTANSPLHF. The complete variable domain, with remaining parts taken from reference TRBV5-1 and TRBJ1-6, reads KAGVTQTPRYLIKTRGQQVTLSCSPISGHRSVSWYQQTPGQGLQFLFEYFSETQRNKGNFPGRFSGRQFSNSRSEMNVSTLELGDSALYLCASRIGTANSPLHFGNGTRLTVT.

The CDR3, as DNA: TGTGCCACCAGCAGAGACAACAGGGCCGGGCGGGAGACCCAGTACTTC. As protein: CATSRDNRAGRETQYF. This sequence joins TRBV15 and TRBJ2-5; tentative D call: TRBD1 (6 bases). Trimming cost V 0 bases and J 5 bases, with 16 bases left between them. The germline CDR1 and CDR2 sequences are LNHNV and YYDKDF (reference sequence). This CDR3 contains 16 residues. The whole variable domain, filled in from reference TRBV15 and TRBJ2-5, reads DAMVIQNPRYQVTQFGKPVTLSCSQTLNHNVMYWYQQKSSQAPKLLFHYYDKDFNNEADTPDNFQSRRPNTSFCFLDIRSPGLGDTAMYLCATSRDNRAGRETQYFGPGTRLLVL.

This clone was recorded only once. This chain links TRBV6-6 with TRBJ1-2; weak D call: TRBD1 (6 bases). In germline, CDR1 is MNHNY, CDR2 SVGAGI (reference sequence). The CDR3 has 15 amino acids. V was trimmed by 5 bases and J by 3 bases, leaving 16 bases between them. The CDR3 DNA is TGTGCCAGCAGTCGGGGGGGGACAAGCTACTATGGCTACACCTTC. Encoded protein: CASSRGGTSYYGYTF.